Shown below are 21 T cell receptor beta chains from a single sample sequenced in a study of glioma-infiltrating T cells after dendritic cell vaccination. Time point in this sample: after dendritic cell vaccination, including at tumor progression/relapse. Assay used: immunoSEQ multiplex PCR; TCRdb lists only in-frame clones, some missing. Of about 50,000 clones listed, 85% are singletons. Sample: blood, taken after dendritic cell vaccination. The receptors shown here come from a human donor with glioblastoma.

The chain combines TRBV7-2 with TRBJ2-7, with 12 bases aligning to TRBD2. CDR1 and CDR2 (germline): SGHTA, FQGNSA. The CDR3 is 18 amino acids. Trimming at V came to 2 bases and at J to 6 bases, leaving 14 bases not matched to a gene. DNA of the CDR3: TGTGCCAGCAGCTTATCACCTAGCGGGGGGGCCCCCCCGCGCGAGCAGTACTTC. It encodes CASSLSPSGGAPPREQYF.

V gene TRBV7-2 combines with J gene TRBJ2-7, with 10 bases matching TRBD2. V shed 4 bases, J shed 0 bases, and the junction held 12 bases outside the gene matches. Germline V CDR1 and CDR2: SGHTA, FQGNSA. CDR3 length: 18 amino acids. CDR3 sequence reads: CASSSGRSSGGYSYEQYF. The CDR3, as DNA: TGTGCCAGCAGCTCCGGAAGGTCTAGCGGGGGTTACTCCTACGAGCAGTACTTC.

The gene calls are TRBV7-9 and TRBJ1-2; tentative D call: TRBD1 (6 bases). Germline lookup yields CDR1 SEHNR and CDR2 FQNEAQ (reference sequence). Trimming left V 8 bases short and J 5 bases short, with 15 bases between. The CDR3 spans 13 residues. DNA for the CDR3: TGTGCCAGCGAGGGGCAGGGGCTTTATGGCTACACCTTC. Translation gives CASEGQGLYGYTF.

The rearrangement links TRBV29-1 to TRBJ1-2; D remains ambiguous. This CDR3 is 11 amino acids long. Per the germline V gene, CDR1 is SQVTM and CDR2 is ANQGSEA. Trimming left V 3 bases short and J 7 bases short, with 9 bases between. The chain's CDR3 is CSVEMRAGYTF. The DNA for the CDR3 is TGCAGCGTTGAGATGAGGGCTGGCTACACCTTC.

The chain couples TRBV14 to TRBJ2-7; D may be TRBD2 (6 bases). Deletions cut 4 bases from V and 0 bases from J, with 10 bases between. The CDR3 loop spans 14 amino acids. The V gene's germline CDR1 is SGHDN and CDR2 FVKESK. Written as DNA, the CDR3 is TGTGCCAGCAGCCCACAGGACTACTCCTACGAGCAGTACTTC. It is translated as CASSPQDYSYEQYF.

The chain carries TRBV30 and TRBJ1-3; TRBD1 might be the D (5 bases). CDR3 length: 13 residues. V lost 5 bases to trimming and J lost 0 bases, with 8 bases between them. From germline, CDR1 is GTSNPN and CDR2 SVGIG (reference sequence). The CDR3 coding sequence is TGTGCCTGGGGGGGGTACTCTGGAAACACCATATATTTT. It specifies CAWGGYSGNTIYF.

The rearrangement uses TRBV5-4 and TRBJ2-5, with D possibly matching TRBD1 (6 bases). This CDR3 comprises 14 residues. V was shortened by 7 bases and J by 1 base, with 14 bases between the two germline ends. The V gene's germline CDR1 is SGHNT and CDR2 YYREEE (reference sequence). DNA of the CDR3: TGTGCCAGCGCCGAGGGACACCTCCAAGAGACCCAGTACTTC. Encoded protein: CASAEGHLQETQYF.

The gene calls are TRBV9 and TRBJ1-6, with 10 bases fitting TRBD1. The CDR3 runs 15 residues. V shed 3 bases, J shed 9 bases, and the junction held 6 bases outside the gene matches. Germline V gene lookup returns CDR1 SGDLS and CDR2 YYNGEE. This CDR3 reads CASSADRGLSSPLHF. The CDR3 DNA is TGTGCCAGCAGCGCCGACAGGGGGCTCAGTTCACCCCTCCACTTT. Drawing the rest from reference TRBV9 and TRBJ1-6, the complete variable domain is DSGVTQTPKHLITATGQRVTLRCSPRSGDLSVYWYQQSLDQGLQFLIQYYNGEERAKGNILERFSAQQFPDLHSELNLSSLELGDSALYFCASSADRGLSSPLHFGNGTRLTVT.

This clone was seen more than once but under ten times. The chain combines TRBV29-1 with TRBJ2-2, with 12 bases that match TRBD2. CDR3 size: 15 residues. In germline, CDR1 is SQVTM, CDR2 ANQGSEA. After removal of 4 bases from V and 3 bases from J, the junction contained 3 bases not matched to a gene. The CDR3 region is CSVGGTSGYTGELFF. The DNA of the CDR3 is TGCAGCGTTGGAGGGACTAGCGGGTACACCGGGGAGCTGTTTTTT.

This clone has more than one count but fewer than ten. This chain joins TRBV29-1 and TRBJ1-4, with a tentative D call TRBD1 (5 bases). The germline V gene encodes CDR1 SQVTM and CDR2 ANQGSEA. The CDR3 covers 11 residues. The germline V and J ends were trimmed by 6 bases and 8 bases, with 10 bases remaining between them. The CDR3 spells CSVGQNEKLFF. The CDR3 coding sequence is TGCAGCGTCGGACAAAACGAAAAACTGTTTTTT.

This rearrangement joins TRBV20-1 to TRBJ1-2; no definite D call. V lost 2 bases and J lost 7, with 8 bases in between. Germline loops: CDR1 DFQATT, CDR2 SNEGSKA (reference sequence). The CDR3 has 11 residues. The CDR3 nucleotides are TGCAGTGCTAGATCGGGGTTTGGCTACACCTTC. Translation: CSARSGFGYTF.

The J gene is TRBJ2-5, the V gene TRBV30; 11 bases line up with TRBD2. V dropped 8 bases and J dropped 5; count of bases not matched to a gene: 4. Germline loops: CDR1 GTSNPN, CDR2 SVGIG (reference sequence). The CDR3 spans 12 residues. This CDR3 is CAVAGGDETQYF. CDR3 coding DNA: TGTGCCGTAGCGGGGGGGGATGAGACCCAGTACTTC.

This chain links TRBV6-1 with TRBJ1-5; D remains unclear. V was clipped by 2 bases and J by 9 bases, with 14 bases between them. The CDR3 has 14 amino acids. Germline CDR1 is MNHNS and CDR2 is SASEGT. CDR3 region: CASSELWETLPQHF. The CDR3 nucleotides are TGTGCCAGCAGTGAATTATGGGAGACACTGCCCCAGCATTTT.

This clone appeared a few times. The chain recombines TRBV29-1 with TRBJ2-1; D possibly corresponds to TRBD1 (5 bases). This CDR3 spans 11 amino acids. V lost 2 bases and J lost 10, with 9 bases in between. The germline V gene encodes CDR1 SQVTM and CDR2 ANQGSEA. In nucleotides, the CDR3 is TGCAGCGTTGAAAGGGGTGGCGAGCAGTTCTTC. Its translation: CSVERGGEQFF.

The chain is built from TRBV6-6 and TRBJ2-7, with TRBD1 as a possible D gene (6 bases). Per germline, CDR1 MNHNY and CDR2 SVGAGI (reference sequence). CDR3 length: 14 amino acids. V dropped 6 bases and J dropped 4 bases, with 16 bases sitting between them. CDR3 protein: CASSAPGRGYEQYF. CDR3 nucleotides: TGTGCCAGCAGCGCGCCAGGAAGGGGGTACGAGCAGTACTTC.

This chain joins TRBV9 and TRBJ1-2, with 9 bases lining up with TRBD1. The germline CDR1 and CDR2 sequences are SGDLS and YYNGEE. J gave up 5 bases and V 4 bases, and 12 bases lay outside the gene matches. The CDR3 length is 16 residues. CDR3 nucleotide sequence: TGTGCCAGCAGCCAATGGAGACAGGGGGTTGAGTATGGCTACACCTTC. It translates to CASSQWRQGVEYGYTF.

This clone was seen just once. The gene calls are TRBV4-3 and TRBJ1-1; TRBD1 might be the D (5 bases). CDR1 is LGHNA, CDR2 YSLEER, per germline. The CDR3 is 15 residues long. V lost 0 bases, J lost 6 bases, and 14 bases lay in between. CDR3 in amino acids: CASSQDAGRRAEAFF. The CDR3 DNA follows: TGCGCCAGCAGCCAAGACGCGGGGCGCAGGGCTGAAGCTTTCTTT.

The CDR3: CAIGGVGETQYF. DNA of the CDR3: TGTGCCATTGGGGGGGTCGGAGAGACCCAGTACTTC. The chain uses TRBV10-3 and TRBJ2-5, with 7 bases identical to TRBD2. Germline V gene lookup returns CDR1 ENHRY and CDR2 SYGVKD. V lost 9 bases, J lost 4 bases, and 5 bases stayed unmatched. CDR3 size: 12 residues.

The chain has TRBV11-2 and TRBJ2-3; 11 nucleotides line up with TRBD2. V lost 6 bases, J lost 10 bases, and 9 bases stayed unmatched. CDR3 length: 14 amino acids. The germline V gene encodes CDR1 SGHAT and CDR2 FQNNGV. The CDR3: CASRIAGGRLAQYF. The CDR3 coding sequence is TGTGCCAGCAGGATAGCGGGGGGGCGTTTGGCGCAGTATTTT.

This chain connects TRBV4-2 to TRBJ1-2; 12 positions match TRBD1. J was trimmed by 1 base and V by 4 bases; bases with no gene match: 19. Germline V CDR1 and CDR2: LGHNA, YNFKEQ. The CDR3 length is 21 residues. CDR3 bases: TGTGCCAGCAGCCCCGACGGATGGACCGGGACAGGGGGCGTGGGTAACTATGGCTACACCTTC. Translated, it gives CASSPDGWTGTGGVGNYGYTF.

The rearrangement uses TRBV25-1 and TRBJ2-7; possibly TRBD2 for D (6 bases). Between the trimmed V and J ends, which lost 5 bases and 3 bases, there was a span of 14 bases. CDR1 and CDR2 (germline): MGHDK, SYGVNS. This CDR3 contains 14 residues. The CDR3 reads CASSPAEGNYEQYF. CDR3 DNA sequence: TGTGCCAGCAGTCCGGCGGAGGGAAACTACGAGCAGTACTTC.